This TCR beta chain was captured by sequencing in a study of T cells in tuberculosis. The CDR3 runs 17 residues. The germline V gene encodes CDR1 ENHRY and CDR2 SYGVKD. V lost 3 bases and J 6 bases, leaving 20 bases between the germline ends. Time point reported: new active TB diagnosis, blood taken before or within 7 days of starting treatment. The protocol was immunoSEQ multiplex PCR, while the TCRdb copy is restricted to in-frame clones and leaves out a portion. The repertoire consists of some 49,000 clones, with over 90% occurring once and the leading ten covering over 1.1%. This rearrangement joins TRBV10-3 to TRBJ2-2; weak D call: TRBD1 (5 bases). Sample: PBMCs, taken at tuberculosis diagnosis. The clonotype was recovered from an adult with tuberculosis. The CDR3 sequence is CAISDSISRVYPGELFF. For the CDR3, the DNA is TGTGCCATCAGTGACTCGATCTCCAGGGTGTATCCCGGGGAGCTGTTTTTT.